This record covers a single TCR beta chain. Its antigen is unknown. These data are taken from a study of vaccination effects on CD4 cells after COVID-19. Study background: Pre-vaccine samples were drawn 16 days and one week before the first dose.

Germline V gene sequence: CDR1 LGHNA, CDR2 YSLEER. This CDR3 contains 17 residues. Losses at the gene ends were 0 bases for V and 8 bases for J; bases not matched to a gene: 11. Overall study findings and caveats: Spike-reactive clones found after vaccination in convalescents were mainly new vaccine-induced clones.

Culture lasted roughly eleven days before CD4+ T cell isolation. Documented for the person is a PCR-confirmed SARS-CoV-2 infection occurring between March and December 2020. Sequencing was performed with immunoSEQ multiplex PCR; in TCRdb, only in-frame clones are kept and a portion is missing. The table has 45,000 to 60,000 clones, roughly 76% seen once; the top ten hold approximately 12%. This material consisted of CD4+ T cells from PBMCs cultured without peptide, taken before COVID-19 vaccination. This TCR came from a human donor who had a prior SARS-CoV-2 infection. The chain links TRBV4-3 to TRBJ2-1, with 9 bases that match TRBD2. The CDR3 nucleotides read TGCGCCAGCAGCCAAGAGGGGGCTAGCGGGATTTTCGATGAGCAGTTCTTC. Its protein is CASSQEGASGIFDEQFF.